The 9 T cell receptor beta chains in this list originate from one sample, sequenced in a study of cytomegalovirus exposure and HLA in healthy donors. Some clones are missing from TCRdb's copy, which holds only in-frame ones; the method was immunoSEQ multiplex PCR. The sample lists about 360,000 clones; 86% were seen once. Sequencing was performed on PBMCs. Every receptor here comes from a woman in her late teens or twenties in good health and CMV-seronegative.

This clone was found once. V is TRBV30 and J is TRBJ2-5; tentative D call: TRBD1 (6 bases). The CDR3 length is 13 residues. Germline assignment: CDR1 GTSNPN and CDR2 SVGIG (reference sequence). V lost 5 bases to trimming and J lost 10 bases, with 20 bases between them. The CDR3 here is CAWAAGTRDSQYF. Written as DNA, the CDR3 is TGTGCCTGGGCTGCCGGGACAAGGGATAGCCAGTACTTC.

V and J are TRBV7-9 and TRBJ2-7; 7 nucleotides agree with TRBD1. Germline CDR1 reads SEHNR; CDR2 reads FQNEAQ (reference sequence). This CDR3 contains 16 residues. After removal of 5 bases from V and 2 bases from J, the junction contained 12 bases not matched to a gene. CDR3 amino acids: CASSQKTGQLTYEQYF. CDR3 coding DNA: TGTGCCAGCAGCCAGAAGACGGGACAGTTAACCTACGAGCAGTACTTC.

The CDR3 loop reads CASSDLVQETQYF. CDR3 sequence (DNA): TGCGCCAGCAGTGATCTCGTCCAAGAGACCCAGTACTTC. This chain links TRBV10-2 with TRBJ2-5, with D unclear. V was clipped by 3 bases and J by 1 base, with 6 bases between them. The CDR3 loop spans 13 amino acids. Germline values: CDR1 WSHSY, CDR2 SAAADI.

The J gene is TRBJ2-2, the V gene TRBV30; 10 bases fit TRBD2. Germline loops: CDR1 GTSNPN, CDR2 SVGIG (reference sequence). J was trimmed by 0 bases and V by 0 bases; bases with no gene match: 10. The CDR3 is made up of 19 amino acids. The CDR3 is CAWSVFGLAGAANTGELFF. The CDR3 bases are TGTGCCTGGAGTGTGTTTGGCCTAGCGGGGGCCGCGAACACCGGGGAGCTGTTTTTT.

The V call is TRBV27, the J call TRBJ2-5; TRBD2 agrees at 11 bases. The J segment lost 5 bases and the V segment lost 3 bases, leaving 8 bases of the junction unmatched. Germline assignment: CDR1 MNHEY and CDR2 SMNVEV (reference sequence). The CDR3 extends over 16 amino acids. This CDR3 reads CASSLEASGGRETQYF. As DNA, the CDR3 is TGTGCCAGCAGTTTGGAAGCTAGCGGGGGGCGGGAGACCCAGTACTTC.

The chain employs TRBV18 and TRBJ2-1; TRBD2 matches 10 bases. V lost 2 bases to trimming and J lost 5 bases; unmatched junction nucleotides: 6. Germline CDR1 is KGHSH and CDR2 is LQKENI. This CDR3 is 16 amino acids long. The CDR3 is CASSPLSGGGNNEQFF. Here the CDR3 DNA reads TGTGCCAGCTCACCATTGAGCGGGGGGGGGAACAATGAGCAGTTCTTC.

This chain connects TRBV6-5 to TRBJ1-3; 7 nucleotides line up with TRBD1. Trimming took 6 bases from V and 1 from J; bases not matched to a gene: 6. Germline CDR1 is MNHEY and CDR2 is SVGAGI. CDR3 length equals 15 residues. The CDR3 nucleotides read TGTGCCAGCAGGTTCGACAGGGAATCTGGAAACACCATATATTTT. As protein: CASRFDRESGNTIYF.

The genes are TRBV11-2 and TRBJ2-7; 8 bases map to TRBD2. The CDR3 length is 17 residues. Germline CDR1 reads SGHAT; CDR2 reads FQNNGV. V dropped 4 bases and J dropped 4; count of bases not matched to a gene: 15. CDR3 in DNA: TGTGCCAGCAGCTCAGGCCCTACTAGCGGACCCGAGTACGAGCAGTACTTC. It is translated as CASSSGPTSGPEYEQYF. The whole variable domain, remainder taken from reference TRBV11-2 and TRBJ2-7, is EAGVAQSPRYKIIEKRQSVAFWCNPISGHATLYWYQQILGQGPKLLIQFQNNGVVDDSQLPKDRFSAERLKGVDSTLKIQPAKLEDSAVYLCASSSGPTSGPEYEQYFGPGTRLTVT.

Only a few counts were recorded for this clone. CDR3 DNA sequence: TGTGCCAGTAGTATAACACTAAACACTGAAGCTTTCTTT. This translates into CASSITLNTEAFF. This sequence joins TRBV19 and TRBJ1-1, with no clear D. Germline V gene sequence: CDR1 LNHDA, CDR2 SQIVND (reference sequence). The ends were cut back, 2 bases at V and 2 bases at J, with 6 bases in the middle. The CDR3 has 13 residues.